This TCR beta chain was profiled in a study of shared clonotypes between healthy human individuals. The study's findings and limits: When naive CD4 clonotypes were compared across several donors, around 5% were shared. Non-shared clonotypes had lower generation probabilities than clonotypes shared by all four sorted-subset donors. Larger richness was generally estimated for naive than memory subsets.

Sequencing was performed with immunoSEQ multiplex PCR; in TCRdb, only in-frame clones are kept and a portion is missing. The sample holds about a million clones, approximately 70% seen once. Notes on this clone: No antigen is known for it. The sample carries other DNA sequences with the same CDR3.

CDR1 and CDR2 (germline): SEHNR, FQNEAQ (reference sequence). V lost 0 bases to trimming and J lost 5 bases, with 10 bases between them. The CDR3 is 14 amino acids. The TCR comes from a young man in good health. The chain carries TRBV7-9 and TRBJ2-5, with D tentatively TRBD1 (5 bases). Sequencing was done on a sample of memory CD4+ T cells sorted from blood. The subset is: CD45RA-negative fraction. In nucleotides, the CDR3 is TGTGCCAGCAGCTTAGCGTCAGGGTCGGAGACCCAGTACTTC. This codes for CASSLASGSETQYF.